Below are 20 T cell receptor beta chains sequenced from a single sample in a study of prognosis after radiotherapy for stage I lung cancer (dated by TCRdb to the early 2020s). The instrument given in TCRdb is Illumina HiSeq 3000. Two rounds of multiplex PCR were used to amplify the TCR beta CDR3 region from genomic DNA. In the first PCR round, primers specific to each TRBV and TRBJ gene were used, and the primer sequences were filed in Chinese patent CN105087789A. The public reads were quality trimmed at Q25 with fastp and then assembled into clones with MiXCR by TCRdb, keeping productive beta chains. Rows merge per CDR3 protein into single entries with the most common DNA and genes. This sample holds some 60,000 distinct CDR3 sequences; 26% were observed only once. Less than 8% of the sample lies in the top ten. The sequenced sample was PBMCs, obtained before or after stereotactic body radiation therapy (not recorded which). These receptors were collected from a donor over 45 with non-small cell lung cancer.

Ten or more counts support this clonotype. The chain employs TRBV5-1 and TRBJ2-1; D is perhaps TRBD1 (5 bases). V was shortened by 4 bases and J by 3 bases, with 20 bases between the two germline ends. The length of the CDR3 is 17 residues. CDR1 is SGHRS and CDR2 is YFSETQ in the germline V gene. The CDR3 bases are TGCGCCAGCAGCCGGGCGGTTGGTACAGGCGGCTACAATGAGCAGTTCTTC. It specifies CASSRAVGTGGYNEQFF. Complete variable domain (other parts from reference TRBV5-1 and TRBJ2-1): KAGVTQTPRYLIKTRGQQVTLSCSPISGHRSVSWYQQTPGQGLQFLFEYFSETQRNKGNFPGRFSGRQFSNSRSEMNVSTLELGDSALYLCASSRAVGTGGYNEQFFGPGTRLTVL.

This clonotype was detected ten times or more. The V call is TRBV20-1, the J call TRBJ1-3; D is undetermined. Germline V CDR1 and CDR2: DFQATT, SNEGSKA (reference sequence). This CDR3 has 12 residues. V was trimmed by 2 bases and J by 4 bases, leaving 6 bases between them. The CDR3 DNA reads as TGCAGTGCTAGATTCCCGGGAAACACCATATATTTT. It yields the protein CSARFPGNTIYF.

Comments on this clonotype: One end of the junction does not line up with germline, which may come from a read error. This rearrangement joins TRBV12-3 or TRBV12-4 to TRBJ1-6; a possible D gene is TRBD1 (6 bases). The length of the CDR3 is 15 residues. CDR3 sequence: CASTRTGDKGSPLNF. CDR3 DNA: TGTGCCAGCACTCGGACCGGGGACAAGGGCTCACCCCTCAACTTT.

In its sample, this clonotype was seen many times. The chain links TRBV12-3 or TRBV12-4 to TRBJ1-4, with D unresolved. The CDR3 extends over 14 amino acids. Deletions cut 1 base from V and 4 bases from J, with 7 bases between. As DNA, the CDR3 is TGTGCCAGCAGTTTAGGGCACAGTAATGAAAAACTGTTTTTT. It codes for CASSLGHSNEKLFF.

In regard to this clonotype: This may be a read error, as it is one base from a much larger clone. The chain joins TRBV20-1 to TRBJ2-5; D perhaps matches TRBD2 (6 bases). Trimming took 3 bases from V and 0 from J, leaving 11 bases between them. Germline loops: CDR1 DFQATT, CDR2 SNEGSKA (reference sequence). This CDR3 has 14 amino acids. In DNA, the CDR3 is TGCAGTGCTAGTCGCGGGGTAAACCAAGAGACCCAGTACTTC. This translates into CSASRGVNQETQYF.

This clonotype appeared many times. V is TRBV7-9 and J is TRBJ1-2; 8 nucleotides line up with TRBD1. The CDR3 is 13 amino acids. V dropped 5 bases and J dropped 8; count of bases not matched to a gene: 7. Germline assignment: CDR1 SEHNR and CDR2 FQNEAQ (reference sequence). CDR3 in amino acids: CASSRGQGEGYTF. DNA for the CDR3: TGTGCCAGCAGCCGCGGACAGGGTGAGGGCTACACCTTC.

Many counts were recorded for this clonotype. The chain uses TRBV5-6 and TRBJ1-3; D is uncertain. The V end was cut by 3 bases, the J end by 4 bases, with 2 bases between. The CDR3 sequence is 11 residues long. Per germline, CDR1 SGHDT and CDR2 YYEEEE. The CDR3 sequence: CASSWGNTIYF. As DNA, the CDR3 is TGTGCCAGCAGCTGGGGAAACACCATATATTTT.

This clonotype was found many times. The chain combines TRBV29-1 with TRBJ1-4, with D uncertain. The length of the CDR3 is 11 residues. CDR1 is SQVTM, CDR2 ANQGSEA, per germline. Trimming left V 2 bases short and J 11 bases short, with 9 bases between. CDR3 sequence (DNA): TGCAGCGTTGAAATAAGCCGTAAACTGTTTTTT. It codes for CSVEISRKLFF.

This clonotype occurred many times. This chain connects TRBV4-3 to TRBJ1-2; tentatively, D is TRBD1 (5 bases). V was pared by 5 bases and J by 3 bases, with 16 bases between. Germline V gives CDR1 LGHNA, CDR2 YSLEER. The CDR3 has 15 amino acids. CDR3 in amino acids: CASSRTTGTDYGYTF. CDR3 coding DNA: TGCGCCAGCAGCAGGACCACCGGGACGGACTATGGCTACACCTTC.

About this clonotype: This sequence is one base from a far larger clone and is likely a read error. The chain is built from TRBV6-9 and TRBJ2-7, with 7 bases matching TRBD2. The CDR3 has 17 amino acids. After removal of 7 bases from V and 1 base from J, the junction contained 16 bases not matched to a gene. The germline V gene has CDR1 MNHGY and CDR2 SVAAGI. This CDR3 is CASKDNRGRGASYEQYF. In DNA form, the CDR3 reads TGTGCCAGCAAGGATAACCGAGGGAGGGGAGCGTCCTACGAGCAGTACTTC.

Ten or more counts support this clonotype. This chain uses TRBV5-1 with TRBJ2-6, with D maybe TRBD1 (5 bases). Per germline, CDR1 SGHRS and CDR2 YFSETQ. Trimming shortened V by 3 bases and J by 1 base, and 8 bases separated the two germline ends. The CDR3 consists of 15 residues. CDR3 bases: TGCGCCAGCAGCTCCACAGGATCTGGGGCCAACGTCCTGACTTTC. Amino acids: CASSSTGSGANVLTF.

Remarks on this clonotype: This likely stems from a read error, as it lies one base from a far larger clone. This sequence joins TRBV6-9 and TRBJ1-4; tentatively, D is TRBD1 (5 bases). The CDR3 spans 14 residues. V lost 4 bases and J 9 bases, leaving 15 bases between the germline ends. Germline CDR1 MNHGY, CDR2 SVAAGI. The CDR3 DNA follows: TGTGCCAGCAGTTCCGGAGGGGTATCCAAAAAACTGTTTTTT. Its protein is CASSSGGVSKKLFF.

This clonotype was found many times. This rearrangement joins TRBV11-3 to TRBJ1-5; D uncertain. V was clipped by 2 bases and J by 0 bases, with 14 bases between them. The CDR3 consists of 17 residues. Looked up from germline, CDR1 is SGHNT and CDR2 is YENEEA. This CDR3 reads CASSLNSPGCSNQPQHF. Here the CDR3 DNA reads TGTGCCAGCAGCTTAAACTCCCCGGGTTGTAGCAATCAGCCCCAGCATTTT.

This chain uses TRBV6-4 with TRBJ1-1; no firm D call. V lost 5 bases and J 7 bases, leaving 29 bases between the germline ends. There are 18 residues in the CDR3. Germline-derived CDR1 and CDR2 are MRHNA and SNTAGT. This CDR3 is CASSLGGPGPQRSGEAFF. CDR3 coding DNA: TGTGCCAGCAGTTTGGGTGGGCCCGGGCCTCAGAGGTCTGGTGAAGCTTTCTTT.

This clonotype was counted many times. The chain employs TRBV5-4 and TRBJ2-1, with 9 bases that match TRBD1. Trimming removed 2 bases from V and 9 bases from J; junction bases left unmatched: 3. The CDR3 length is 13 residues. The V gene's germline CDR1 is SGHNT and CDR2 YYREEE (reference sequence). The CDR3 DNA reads TGTGCCAGCAGCTTACAGGGGGCCGGTGAGCAGTTCTTC. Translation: CASSLQGAGEQFF.

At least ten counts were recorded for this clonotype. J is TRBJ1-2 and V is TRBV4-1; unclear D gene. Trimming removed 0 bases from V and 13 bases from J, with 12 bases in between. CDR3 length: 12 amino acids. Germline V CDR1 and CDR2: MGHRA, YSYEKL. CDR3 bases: TGCGCCAGCAGCCAAGAAAAGGGCAGCCGCACCTTC. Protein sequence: CASSQEKGSRTF.

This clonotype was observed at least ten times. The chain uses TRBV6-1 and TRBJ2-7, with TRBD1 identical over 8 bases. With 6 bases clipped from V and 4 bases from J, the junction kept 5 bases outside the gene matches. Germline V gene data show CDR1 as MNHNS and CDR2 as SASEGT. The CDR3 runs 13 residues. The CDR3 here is CASSRTGRYEQYF. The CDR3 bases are TGTGCCAGCAGCCGGACAGGGCGATACGAGCAGTACTTC.

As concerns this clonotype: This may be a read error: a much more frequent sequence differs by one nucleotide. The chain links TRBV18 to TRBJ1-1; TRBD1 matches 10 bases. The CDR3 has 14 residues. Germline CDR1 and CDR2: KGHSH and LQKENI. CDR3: CPSSMDRGVTEAFF. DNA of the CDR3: TGTCCCAGCTCAATGGACAGGGGGGTGACTGAAGCTTTCTTT.

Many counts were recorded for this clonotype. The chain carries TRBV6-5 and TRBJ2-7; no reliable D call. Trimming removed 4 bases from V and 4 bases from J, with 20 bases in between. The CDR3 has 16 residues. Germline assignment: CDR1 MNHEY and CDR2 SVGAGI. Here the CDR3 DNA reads TGTGCCAGCAGTTCTACGGAGACACTGGGCCCATACGAGCAGTACTTC. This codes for CASSSTETLGPYEQYF.

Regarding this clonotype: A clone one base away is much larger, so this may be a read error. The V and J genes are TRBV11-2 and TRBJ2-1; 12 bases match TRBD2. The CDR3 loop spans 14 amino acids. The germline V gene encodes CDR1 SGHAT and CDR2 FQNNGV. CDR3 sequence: CASASGGAIAEEFF. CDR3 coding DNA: TGTGCCAGCGCTAGCGGGGGGGCTATAGCTGAGGAGTTCTTC.